These T cell receptor beta chains were read from a single sample in a study of CD4 T cells in relation to SARS-CoV-2 and coronaviruses. What these receptors recognize is not known. TCRdb's copy holds only in-frame clones and misses some; the assay was immunoSEQ multiplex PCR. There are 20,000 to 25,000 clones in the sample; 78% occur only once, and about 14% lies in the top ten. The sample was CD4+ T cells from PBMCs, cultured in vitro. Every receptor here comes from a human donor in good health. CDR3s include the opening cysteine and the closing phenylalanine or tryptophan. The D gene is left open where the match is weak. Expanded clones are given a class, and other clones once, few, many or no size at all.

TRBV18	NA	NA	TRBJ1-4	TGTGCCAGCTCACCCAGTGCAACTAATGAAAAACTGTTTTTT	CASSPSATNEKLFF
TRBV19	NA	NA	TRBJ2-7	TGTGCCAGTAGTCCCGGTCGGGGGGCGGTTTACGAGCAGTACTTC	CASSPGRGAVYEQYF
TRBV24-1	NA	NA	TRBJ1-2	TGTGCCACCAGTGATTCCGGGAATAGGGATAGCTACACCTTC	CATSDSGNRDSYTF
TRBV24-1	NA	NA	TRBJ2-3	TGTGCCACCAGTCAGGGAGATACGCAGTATTTT	CATSQGDTQYF
TRBV9	TRBD2	few	TRBJ2-7	TGTGCCAGCAGCGTAGGAGCAGCGGGAGGGCCTCGGGAGCAGTACTTC	CASSVGAAGGPREQYF
TRBV3-1/TRBV3-2	NA	NA	TRBJ1-5	TGTGCCAGCAGCCAGGGGGGGGTAGCCAATCAGCCCCAGCATTTT	CASSQGGVANQPQHF
TRBV5-1	NA	NA	TRBJ2-5	TGCGCCAGCAGTTTCGCGGTACAAGAGACCCAGTACTTC	CASSFAVQETQYF
TRBV11-2	TRBD1	NA	TRBJ1-2	TGTGCCAGCAGCTTGGACAGGTCAACTGACTATGGCTACACCTTC	CASSLDRSTDYGYTF
TRBV29-1	TRBD2	NA	TRBJ2-3	TGCAGCGTTGATACGGGACTAGCGGGGCCGAGGGTCACAGATACGCAGTATTTT	CSVDTGLAGPRVTDTQYF
TRBV5-6	NA	NA	TRBJ2-1	TGTGCCAGCAGCTTGGGGGTCAATGAGCAGTTCTTC	CASSLGVNEQFF
TRBV28	TRBD2	NA	TRBJ2-7	TGTGCCAGCAGTCCCTGGACTAGCCCCTCCTACGAGCAGTACTTC	CASSPWTSPSYEQYF
TRBV7-8	TRBD1	NA	TRBJ2-3	TGTGCCAGCAGCCCGATCTCGGGACAGCGTTTCACAGATACGCAGTATTTT	CASSPISGQRFTDTQYF
TRBV28	NA	NA	TRBJ2-4	TGTGCCAGCAGTACCCGACGGGGCAAAAACATTCAGTACTTC	CASSTRRGKNIQYF
TRBV4-2	TRBD2	NA	TRBJ2-1	TGTGCCAGCAGCCCCCCGGGACTAGCTGGAAATGAGCAGTTCTTC	CASSPPGLAGNEQFF
TRBV5-6	NA	NA	TRBJ2-7	TGTGCCAGCAGCGGAGGAGCGGGCATTTCATACGAGCAGTACTTC	CASSGGAGISYEQYF
TRBV18	TRBD1	few	TRBJ1-4	TGTGCCAGCTCACGCCGAAGGACGGACAGGGGGCATGAAAAACTGTTTTTT	CASSRRRTDRGHEKLFF
TRBV29-1	NA	NA	TRBJ2-3	TGCAGCGTTGAAAATCTTGCGGCTGCAGATACGCAGTATTTT	CSVENLAAADTQYF
TRBV2	TRBD2	NA	TRBJ2-3	TGTGCCGGACAAGCGGGGAGCGGTACAGATACGCAGTATTTT	CAGQAGSGTDTQYF
TRBV13	TRBD1	NA	TRBJ2-7	TGTGCCAGCAGCTTAGGGGGACAGGGAAGTTCCTACGAGCAGTACTTC	CASSLGGQGSSYEQYF
TRBV28	NA	NA	TRBJ2-1	TGTGCCAGCAGTGGTTTGATTGAGACAGGCAACAATGAGCAGTTCTTC	CASSGLIETGNNEQFF
TRBV28	NA	NA	TRBJ1-2	TGTGCCAGCAGACCCGCTTCAAATGCAGGGGATGGCTACACCTTC	CASRPASNAGDGYTF
TRBV5-8	NA	NA	TRBJ2-3	TGTGCCAGCAGCCCACATCGGAGCACAGATACGCAGTATTTT	CASSPHRSTDTQYF